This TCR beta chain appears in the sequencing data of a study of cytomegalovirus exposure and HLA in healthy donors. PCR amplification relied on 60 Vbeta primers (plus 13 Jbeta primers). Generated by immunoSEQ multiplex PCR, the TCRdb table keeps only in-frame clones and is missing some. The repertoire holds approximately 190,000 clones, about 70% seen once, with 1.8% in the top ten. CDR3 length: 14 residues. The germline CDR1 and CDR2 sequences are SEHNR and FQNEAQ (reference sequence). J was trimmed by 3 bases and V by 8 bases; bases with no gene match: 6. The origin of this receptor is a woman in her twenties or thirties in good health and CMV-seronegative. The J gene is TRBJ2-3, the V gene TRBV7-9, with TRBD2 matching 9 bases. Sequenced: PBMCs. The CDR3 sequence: CASEASGNTDTQYF. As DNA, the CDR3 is TGTGCCAGCGAGGCTAGCGGGAATACAGATACGCAGTATTTT.